The 31 T cell receptor beta chains presented below share a single source sample, sequenced in a study of beta chain features in type 1 diabetes. Overall study findings and caveats: Significant though moderate, a shortening of TCRB CDR3s appeared in all four CD4+ subsets of Type 1 diabetes patients.

Investigators reverse transcribed all isolated RNA, so they sequenced expressed TCRB transcripts. The repertoire was sequenced with immunoSEQ multiplex PCR; TCRdb's copy has only in-frame clones and lacks some. The sample lists hundreds of thousands of clones, around an eighth occurring once. Antigens for these TCRs are unknown. Sequencing input: naive CD4+ T cells from blood. The receptors were gathered from a man under 40 with type 1 diabetes.

The chain couples TRBV7-6 to TRBJ2-2; no reliable D call. This CDR3 has 16 amino acids. Between the trimmed V and J ends, which lost 0 bases and 7 bases, there was a span of 15 bases. CDR1 is SGHVS and CDR2 is FNYEAQ in the germline V gene. CDR3 DNA: TGTGCCAGCAGCTTAGCGCTGCGGTCCCTGCTCGGGGAGCTGTTTTTT. This gives the protein CASSLALRSLLGELFF.

The chain has TRBV5-6 and TRBJ2-7; 10 positions match TRBD2. This CDR3 is built from 17 residues. V lost 1 base to trimming and J lost 6 bases; unmatched junction nucleotides: 13. Germline-derived CDR1 and CDR2 are SGHDT and YYEEEE. CDR3 bases: TGTGCCAGCAGCTTGTTTGGTGGGACTAGCGAGGGAATCGAGCAGTACTTC. This translates into CASSLFGGTSEGIEQYF.

V is TRBV6-5 and J is TRBJ2-7; D is perhaps TRBD2 (5 bases). Germline V gives CDR1 MNHEY, CDR2 SVGAGI. There are 15 residues in the CDR3. Deletions cut 1 base from V and 0 bases from J, with 10 bases between. The CDR3 sequence: CASSYWGRGSYEQYF. CDR3 coding DNA: TGTGCCAGCAGTTACTGGGGTCGGGGCTCCTACGAGCAGTACTTC.

This clone was observed a handful of times. The V and J genes are TRBV5-1 and TRBJ2-3; 12 bases map to TRBD2. V lost 4 bases, J lost 6 bases, and 6 bases stayed unmatched. Germline values: CDR1 SGHRS, CDR2 YFSETQ. The CDR3 has 15 residues. The DNA of the CDR3 is TGCGCCAGCAGCGTTGTTCTAGCGGGAGGGGATACGCAGTATTTT. Protein: CASSVVLAGGDTQYF.

This chain links TRBV7-3 with TRBJ2-1; tentatively, D is TRBD2 (6 bases). The germline V and J ends were trimmed by 5 bases and 5 bases, with 10 bases remaining between them. CDR1 is SGHTA and CDR2 is FQGTGA in the germline V gene. The CDR3 runs to 13 residues. The CDR3 region is CASSRLVHNEQFF. CDR3 in DNA: TGTGCCAGCAGCCGACTAGTCCACAATGAGCAGTTCTTC.

This clone was counted only a few times. V is TRBV18 and J is TRBJ1-2, with 7 bases aligning to TRBD1. V shed 3 bases, J shed 2 bases, and the junction held 3 bases outside the gene matches. The CDR3 runs 14 residues. Germline lookup yields CDR1 KGHSH and CDR2 LQKENI. The CDR3 DNA reads TGTGCCAGCTCACCTCCACAGGGGAACTATGGCTACACCTTC. Protein sequence: CASSPPQGNYGYTF.

In its sample, this clone was seen a few times. V gene TRBV28 combines with J gene TRBJ2-7, with D uncertain. The CDR3 covers 12 residues. Germline V CDR1 and CDR2: MDHEN, SYDVKM. Trimming removed 2 bases from V and 4 bases from J, with 6 bases in between. The CDR3 region is CASSLGQYEQYF. The CDR3 DNA sequence: TGTGCCAGCAGTTTAGGCCAGTACGAGCAGTACTTC.

This clone was counted a few times. This chain links TRBV29-1 with TRBJ2-7, with 7 bases that match TRBD1. The J segment lost 12 bases and the V segment lost 0 bases, leaving 8 bases of the junction unmatched. CDR1 is SQVTM, CDR2 ANQGSEA, per germline. The CDR3 extends over 12 amino acids. The chain's CDR3 is CSVEDPRDRRYF. The DNA for the CDR3 is TGCAGCGTTGAAGACCCCAGGGACAGACGGTACTTC.

The sample holds a few counts of this clone. The V gene is TRBV30, the J gene TRBJ1-2; TRBD1 is a possible D gene (6 bases). Germline-derived CDR1 and CDR2 are GTSNPN and SVGIG (reference sequence). The V and J ends lost 2 bases and 3 bases respectively, with 16 bases between them. This CDR3 is built from 15 residues. The CDR3 DNA follows: TGTGCCTGGAGTAAACGGGGAGGGGGAGACTATGGCTACACCTTC. Protein sequence: CAWSKRGGGDYGYTF. Variable domain in full (rest from reference TRBV30 and TRBJ1-2): SQTIHQWPATLVQPVGSPLSLECTVEGTSNPNLYWYRQAAGRGLQLLFYSVGIGQISSEVPQNLSASRPQDRQFILSSKKLLLSDSGFYLCAWSKRGGGDYGYTFGSGTRLTVV.

This chain links TRBV2 with TRBJ2-1, with D perhaps matching TRBD1 (5 bases). Deletions cut 4 bases from V and 2 bases from J, with 9 bases between. Germline loops: CDR1 SNHLY, CDR2 FYNNEI. The CDR3 spans 14 residues. The CDR3 nucleotides are TGTGCCAGCAGTGTACAGGCTCCCTACAATGAGCAGTTCTTC. As protein: CASSVQAPYNEQFF.

This chain connects TRBV7-2 to TRBJ2-7; the D is unclear. The germline V gene encodes CDR1 SGHTA and CDR2 FQGNSA. V lost 5 bases to trimming and J lost 3 bases, with 8 bases between them. The CDR3 covers 12 residues. The CDR3 nucleotides are TGTGCCAGCAGCCTATCACTCTACGAGCAGTACTTC. Residues: CASSLSLYEQYF.

V and J are TRBV11-1 and TRBJ2-7; 13 bases agree with TRBD2. There are 19 residues in the CDR3. J lost 2 bases, V lost 7 bases, and 17 bases had no gene match. Germline CDR1 is SGHAT and CDR2 is FQDESV (reference sequence). The CDR3 here is CASTHLGDGTSGNPYEQYF. The CDR3 nucleotides read TGTGCCAGCACCCACCTCGGGGACGGGACTAGCGGGAACCCCTACGAGCAGTACTTC.

This clone was seen only a few times. The chain recombines TRBV4-3 with TRBJ2-4; 7 nucleotides align to TRBD1. CDR1 LGHNA and CDR2 YSLEER come from the germline V gene. The V gene end was trimmed by 1 base and the J gene end by 5 bases; junction bases not matched to a gene: 2. This CDR3 comprises 14 residues. Written as DNA, the CDR3 is TGCGCCAGCAGCCAAGTAGGACAGGAAAACATTCAGTACTTC. The encoded protein is CASSQVGQENIQYF.

This chain uses TRBV5-6 with TRBJ2-7; D is undetermined. Between the trimmed V and J ends, which lost 0 bases and 3 bases, there was a span of 7 bases. Germline assignment: CDR1 SGHDT and CDR2 YYEEEE. This CDR3 is 13 amino acids long. The CDR3 nucleotides are TGTGCCAGCAGCTTGGGGCAGAACTACGAGCAGTACTTC. The encoded protein is CASSLGQNYEQYF.

Only a few counts were recorded for this clone. The chain carries TRBV6-1 and TRBJ2-4; 7 bases map to TRBD1. V shed 2 bases, J shed 2 bases, and the junction held 6 bases outside the gene matches. This CDR3 has 16 residues. Germline assignment: CDR1 MNHNS and CDR2 SASEGT. The CDR3 region has the DNA TGTGCCAGCAGTGAACCAGGGACAGTTTCCAAAAACATTCAGTACTTC. Translating it yields CASSEPGTVSKNIQYF.

The chain carries TRBV2 and TRBJ1-5; D possibly corresponds to TRBD1 (5 bases). Per germline, CDR1 SNHLY and CDR2 FYNNEI. This CDR3 contains 14 residues. V lost 5 bases, J lost 2 bases, and 10 bases lay in between. CDR3 in amino acids: CASSRGSGNQPQHF. The CDR3 nucleotides are TGTGCCAGCAGTAGGGGTTCGGGCAATCAGCCCCAGCATTTT.

This clone was counted between two and nine times. The chain recombines TRBV7-3 with TRBJ1-1; D is unresolved. With 2 bases removed from V and 1 base from J, the gap between germline ends came to 5 bases. The CDR3 consists of 13 residues. Germline values: CDR1 SGHTA, CDR2 FQGTGA. CDR3 DNA: TGTGCCAGCAGCTTAGGCAGGAACACTGAAGCTTTCTTT. Encoded protein: CASSLGRNTEAFF.

This clone was seen a handful of times. A read error may produce the germline difference seen at one junction end. The CDR3 here is CASSSPDRGNAEAFF. The CDR3 DNA reads as TGTGCCAGCAGTTCACCCGACAGGGGGAACGCTGAAGCTTTCTTT. This sequence joins TRBV28 and TRBJ1-1, with 9 bases lining up with TRBD1. The germline V gene has CDR1 MDHEN and CDR2 SYDVKM. This CDR3 comprises 15 residues.

V gene TRBV2 combines with J gene TRBJ2-2; D is perhaps TRBD2 (5 bases). The CDR3 has 12 residues. With 6 bases removed from V and 6 bases from J, the gap between germline ends came to 8 bases. Germline CDR1 is SNHLY and CDR2 is FYNNEI. CDR3 sequence reads: CASRRVPGELFF. DNA of the CDR3: TGTGCCAGCAGGAGGGTTCCCGGGGAGCTGTTTTTT.

V usage is TRBV30 and J usage is TRBJ1-2; D is perhaps TRBD1 (6 bases). The germline V and J ends were trimmed by 1 base and 1 base, with 10 bases remaining between them. This CDR3 is 14 amino acids long. Germline lookup yields CDR1 GTSNPN and CDR2 SVGIG (reference sequence). CDR3 region: CAWSGQASNYGYTF. The CDR3 DNA sequence: TGTGCCTGGAGTGGACAGGCGAGTAACTATGGCTACACCTTC.

This clone was detected a few times. The V and J genes are TRBV4-3 and TRBJ2-7; D may be TRBD1 (6 bases). Germline V gene sequence: CDR1 LGHNA, CDR2 YSLEER. With 1 base removed from V and 7 bases from J, the gap between germline ends came to 14 bases. The CDR3 length is 14 residues. CDR3: CASSQGGPRGEQYF. The DNA of the CDR3 is TGCGCCAGCAGCCAAGGGGGGCCTCGGGGAGAGCAGTACTTC.

Note on this clone: This sample also contains other DNA sequences that code for the same CDR3. The rearrangement joins TRBV9 to TRBJ2-1; 7 bases align to TRBD2. V lost 0 bases and J lost 0; bases outside the gene matches: 3. Germline values: CDR1 SGDLS, CDR2 YYNGEE. This CDR3 has 16 residues. CDR3 coding DNA: TGTGCCAGCAGCGTAGAAGCGGGAACCTCCTACAATGAGCAGTTCTTC. It encodes CASSVEAGTSYNEQFF. The entire variable domain, with the rest obtained from reference TRBV9 and TRBJ2-1, is as follows: DSGVTQTPKHLITATGQRVTLRCSPRSGDLSVYWYQQSLDQGLQFLIQYYNGEERAKGNILERFSAQQFPDLHSELNLSSLELGDSALYFCASSVEAGTSYNEQFFGPGTRLTVL.

The J gene is TRBJ1-4, the V gene TRBV15; 9 bases align to TRBD1. The V segment lost 1 base and the J segment 6 bases; nucleotides outside the gene matches: 6. The germline gives CDR1 LNHNV, CDR2 YYDKDF (reference sequence). The CDR3 has 16 amino acids. This CDR3 reads CATSRVTGTGYEKLFF. DNA of the CDR3: TGTGCCACCAGCAGAGTGACCGGGACAGGGTATGAAAAACTGTTTTTT.

This clone showed up just a few times. The rearrangement links TRBV10-3 to TRBJ2-7; D call uncertain. V was shortened by 6 bases and J by 0 bases, with 15 bases between the two germline ends. The CDR3 is 15 residues long. Germline assignment: CDR1 ENHRY and CDR2 SYGVKD. The CDR3 here is CAISPEQASSYEQYF. In DNA form, the CDR3 reads TGTGCCATCAGCCCCGAGCAGGCGAGCTCCTACGAGCAGTACTTC.

In DNA form, the CDR3 reads TGCGCCAGCAGCTTGGCGGGGGGCGATGAAGCTTTCTTT. Protein sequence: CASSLAGGDEAFF. The V and J genes are TRBV5-1 and TRBJ1-1; possibly TRBD1 for D (6 bases). This CDR3 comprises 13 residues. Trimming stripped 0 bases from V and 7 bases from J, with 10 bases between. Germline CDR1 reads SGHRS; CDR2 reads YFSETQ.

This clone was observed a handful of times. The J gene is TRBJ2-7, the V gene TRBV2, with 8 bases identical to TRBD1. Looked up from germline, CDR1 is SNHLY and CDR2 is FYNNEI. This CDR3 is 15 amino acids long. J was trimmed by 4 bases and V by 6 bases; bases with no gene match: 11. CDR3 DNA: TGTGCCAGCAGGGGACAGGTGGATTCGATTTACGAGCAGTACTTC. The encoded protein is CASRGQVDSIYEQYF.

The CDR3 region is CASSSDRLYEQYF. The CDR3 DNA follows: TGTGCCAGCAGCTCGGACAGATTATACGAGCAGTACTTC. This chain uses TRBV7-6 with TRBJ2-7, with D perhaps TRBD1 (6 bases). V was shortened by 4 bases and J by 4 bases, with 11 bases between the two germline ends. Per the germline V gene, CDR1 is SGHVS and CDR2 is FNYEAQ. The CDR3 is made up of 13 amino acids.

There are a few counts of this clone. The CDR3 here is CASSNGGRESQPQHF. The CDR3 coding sequence is TGTGCCAGCAGCAATGGTGGGAGGGAATCTCAGCCCCAGCATTTT. The V gene is TRBV21-1, the J gene TRBJ1-5. TRBV21-1 is described as a pseudogene. The CDR3 runs 15 residues.

This clone was recorded a few times. The chain has TRBV7-9 and TRBJ2-2, with D possibly being TRBD1 (6 bases). Per germline, CDR1 SEHNR and CDR2 FQNEAQ (reference sequence). The V end was cut by 7 bases, the J end by 4 bases, with 16 bases between. The CDR3 contains 15 residues. The CDR3: CASTVDQGSTGELFF. Here the CDR3 DNA reads TGTGCCAGCACTGTGGACCAGGGGAGCACCGGGGAGCTGTTTTTT.

This clone was recorded a few times. The V call is TRBV18, the J call TRBJ2-5; a possible D gene is TRBD1 (5 bases). The CDR3 totals 13 residues. The V end lost 4 bases, the J end lost 3 bases, and 9 bases lay between the germline ends. The germline V gene has CDR1 KGHSH and CDR2 LQKENI. Written as DNA, the CDR3 is TGTGCCAGCTCACGAAGCAGGGAAGAGACCCAGTACTTC. Translating it yields CASSRSREETQYF. The full variable domain, completed using reference TRBV18 and TRBJ2-5, is NAGVMQNPRHLVRRRGQEARLRCSPMKGHSHVYWYRQLPEEGLKFMVYLQKENIIDESGMPKERFSAEFPKEGPSILRIQQVVRGDSAAYFCASSRSREETQYFGPGTRLLVL.

This chain uses TRBV5-1 with TRBJ2-4; the match to TRBD2 covers 15 bases. The CDR3 has 15 residues. Germline loops: CDR1 SGHRS, CDR2 YFSETQ. V lost 4 bases and J lost 9; bases outside the gene matches: 5. DNA for the CDR3: TGCGCCAGCAGCCTGCAGGGACTAGCGGGAGGCATTCAGTACTTC. It translates to CASSLQGLAGGIQYF.